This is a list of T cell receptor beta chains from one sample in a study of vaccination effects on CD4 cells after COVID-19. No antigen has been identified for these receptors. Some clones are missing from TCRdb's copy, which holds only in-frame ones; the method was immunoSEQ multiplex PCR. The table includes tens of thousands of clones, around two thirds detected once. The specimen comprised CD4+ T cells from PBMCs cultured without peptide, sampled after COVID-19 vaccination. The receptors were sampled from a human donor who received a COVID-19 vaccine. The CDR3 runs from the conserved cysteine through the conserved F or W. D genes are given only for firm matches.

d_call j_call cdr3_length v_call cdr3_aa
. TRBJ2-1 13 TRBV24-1 CATSDFKGHEQFF
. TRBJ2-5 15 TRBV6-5 CASARNSGLGETQYF
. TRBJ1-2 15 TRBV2 CASSEARAASYGYTF
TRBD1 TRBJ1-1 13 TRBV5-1 CASSTGTGGVAFF
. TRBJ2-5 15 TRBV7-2 CASSSTGRIQETQYF
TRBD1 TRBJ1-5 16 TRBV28 CASRDRGGRDNQPQHF
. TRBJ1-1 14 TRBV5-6 CASSSGPLNTEAFF
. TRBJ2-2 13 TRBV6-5 CASSLPGTGELFF
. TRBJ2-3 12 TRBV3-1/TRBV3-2 CASSQVTGTQYF
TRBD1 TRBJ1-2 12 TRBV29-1 CSGGQEYYGYTF
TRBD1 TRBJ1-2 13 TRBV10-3 CAIGQGPLQGYTF
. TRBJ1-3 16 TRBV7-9 CASSLSRLTSGNTIYF
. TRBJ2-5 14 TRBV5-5 CASSSSSGGETQYF
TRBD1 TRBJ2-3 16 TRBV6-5 CASSYRGPGGTDTQYF
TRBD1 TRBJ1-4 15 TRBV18 CASSPPADRGEKLFF
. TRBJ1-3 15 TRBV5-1 CASSLDSRSGNTIYF
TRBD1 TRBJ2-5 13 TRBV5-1 CASSLQGEETQYF